The 29 T cell receptor beta chains presented below share a single source sample, sequenced in a study of cytomegalovirus exposure and HLA in healthy donors. 13 Jbeta primers and 60 Vbeta primers were used for the PCR. Measured with immunoSEQ multiplex PCR; TCRdb has only the in-frame clones, and not every one. The sample comprises roughly 200,000 clones, roughly 13% of which are singletons, and 7.8% rests with the top ten. The sample comprised PBMCs. Every receptor here comes from a man aged 45-65 years in good health and CMV-seropositive.

This clone was observed a few times. The rearrangement uses TRBV4-3 and TRBJ1-6; the D gene is possibly TRBD1 (5 bases). The CDR3 is 16 amino acids. The V gene's germline CDR1 is LGHNA and CDR2 YSLEER. V shed 1 base and J shed 7 bases, with 14 bases lying between them. The DNA for the CDR3 is TGCGCCAGCAGCCAAGTGGGGGGAGCGGGGAATTCACCCCTCCACTTT. It codes for CASSQVGGAGNSPLHF.

In its sample, this clone was seen a few times. The rearrangement joins TRBV6-1 to TRBJ1-1; perhaps TRBD1 as D (6 bases). Germline V CDR1 and CDR2: MNHNS, SASEGT. The CDR3 loop spans 12 amino acids. Trimming pared 9 bases from V and 2 bases from J, leaving 10 bases between. This chain's CDR3 is CASTRGNTEAFF. The CDR3 DNA reads as TGTGCCAGTACCAGGGGTAACACTGAAGCTTTCTTT.

This sequence joins TRBV6-1 and TRBJ2-5; 8 bases match TRBD2. In germline, CDR1 is MNHNS, CDR2 SASEGT. V was pared by 4 bases and J by 5 bases, with 6 bases of the junction left unmatched. The CDR3 runs 14 residues. This chain's CDR3 is CASSGIRGGETQYF. The CDR3 DNA sequence: TGTGCCAGCAGTGGAATACGGGGGGGGGAGACCCAGTACTTC.

This clone was detected only a few times. J is TRBJ1-4 and V is TRBV5-1; D is unclear. CDR3 length: 13 residues. V was pared by 5 bases and J by 8 bases, with 13 bases between. In germline, CDR1 is SGHRS, CDR2 YFSETQ. CDR3 DNA sequence: TGCGCCAGCAGTCGGGCGGAGGGAGAAAAACTGTTTTTT. It specifies CASSRAEGEKLFF.

This clone showed up just a few times. The genes are TRBV9 and TRBJ2-1, with 11 bases fitting TRBD2. CDR3 length equals 16 residues. V trimming: 0 bases; J trimming: 5 bases; junction bases outside the gene matches: 4. Germline CDR1 reads SGDLS; CDR2 reads YYNGEE. In DNA, the CDR3 is TGTGCCAGCAGCGTAGCTGTGACTAGCGGGGACAATGAGCAGTTCTTC. Its translation: CASSVAVTSGDNEQFF.

This clone turned up a few times. J is TRBJ1-1 and V is TRBV11-2; TRBD1 agrees at 9 bases. V dropped 3 bases and J dropped 4; count of bases not matched to a gene: 9. Germline CDR1 and CDR2: SGHAT and FQNNGV. CDR3 length: 16 residues. The CDR3 here is CASSFRTGERSTEAFF. CDR3 DNA sequence: TGTGCCAGCAGCTTCAGGACAGGGGAGAGATCCACTGAAGCTTTCTTT.

This clone was picked up a small number of times. This chain uses TRBV5-4 with TRBJ2-2, with TRBD1 identical over 12 bases. The CDR3 covers 18 residues. With V trimmed by 5 bases and J by 4 bases, 12 bases remained unmatched. Germline V CDR1 and CDR2: SGHNT, YYREEE (reference sequence). The CDR3 region is CASSPGQGASVGTGELFF. The CDR3 DNA follows: TGTGCCAGCAGTCCGGGACAGGGGGCCTCTGTGGGCACCGGGGAGCTGTTTTTT. Looking up the rest from reference TRBV5-4 and TRBJ2-2 gives the full variable domain: ETGVTQSPTHLIKTRGQQVTLRCSSQSGHNTVSWYQQALGQGPQFIFQYYREEENGRGNFPPRFSGLQFPNYSSELNVNALELDDSALYLCASSPGQGASVGTGELFFGEGSRLTVL.

J is TRBJ1-1 and V is TRBV2, with TRBD1 as a possible D gene (5 bases). The CDR3 sequence is 13 residues long. Germline CDR1 reads SNHLY; CDR2 reads FYNNEI. Trimming removed 6 bases from V and 3 bases from J, with 11 bases in between. The CDR3 DNA follows: TGTGCCAGCAGCCCCTCGGGGGACACTGAAGCTTTCTTT. This sequence encodes CASSPSGDTEAFF.

V gene TRBV30 combines with J gene TRBJ2-2; possibly TRBD2 for D (6 bases). Germline V CDR1 and CDR2: GTSNPN, SVGIG (reference sequence). V shed 5 bases and J shed 4 bases, with 8 bases lying between them. CDR3 size: 12 residues. This CDR3 is CAWGGITGELFF. CDR3 sequence (DNA): TGTGCCTGGGGGGGGATCACCGGGGAGCTGTTTTTT.

This chain joins TRBV9 and TRBJ2-3; TRBD2 matches 7 bases. J was trimmed by 1 base and V by 4 bases; bases with no gene match: 9. The CDR3 length is 16 residues. Germline V lookup: CDR1 SGDLS, CDR2 YYNGEE. CDR3: CASSRGSSGGTDTQYF. The CDR3 DNA reads TGTGCCAGCAGCAGAGGGTCGAGCGGGGGCACAGATACGCAGTATTTT.

This clone was seen a handful of times. The chain is built from TRBV30 and TRBJ2-3; 11 nucleotides align to TRBD2. There are 16 residues in the CDR3. Trimming removed 1 base from V and 2 bases from J; junction bases left unmatched: 5. The germline V gene encodes CDR1 GTSNPN and CDR2 SVGIG (reference sequence). The CDR3 DNA reads TGTGCCTGGAGTGGCCGACTAGCGGGGACCACAGATACGCAGTATTTT. Protein: CAWSGRLAGTTDTQYF. The variable domain in full, with the rest retrieved from reference TRBV30 and TRBJ2-3, is SQTIHQWPATLVQPVGSPLSLECTVEGTSNPNLYWYRQAAGRGLQLLFYSVGIGQISSEVPQNLSASRPQDRQFILSSKKLLLSDSGFYLCAWSGRLAGTTDTQYFGPGTRLTVL.

This sequence joins TRBV6-6 and TRBJ1-1; the D is unclear. The germline CDR1 and CDR2 sequences are MNHNY and SVGAGI (reference sequence). Trimming removed 5 bases at V and 1 base at J, with 5 bases between. This CDR3 has 12 residues. CDR3 sequence: CASSPGNTEAFF. CDR3 nucleotides: TGTGCCAGCAGTCCAGGGAACACTGAAGCTTTCTTT.

The V gene is TRBV18, the J gene TRBJ1-4; D gene unclear. The CDR3 runs to 15 residues. The germline V gene has CDR1 KGHSH and CDR2 LQKENI. Trimming took 3 bases from V and 5 from J, leaving 13 bases between them. The DNA of the CDR3 is TGTGCCAGCTCACCTTGGACGGAGGCGAATGAAAAACTGTTTTTT. Translating gives CASSPWTEANEKLFF.

The V gene is TRBV14, the J gene TRBJ2-2; D remains unclear. The V and J ends lost 2 bases and 4 bases respectively, with 8 bases between them. The CDR3 contains 14 residues. Germline-derived CDR1 and CDR2 are SGHDN and FVKESK. The DNA of the CDR3 is TGTGCCAGCAGCCAATCTATCGGCACCGGGGAGCTGTTTTTT. Translated: CASSQSIGTGELFF.

V is TRBV2 and J is TRBJ2-2, with TRBD2 as a possible D gene (6 bases). V was pared by 5 bases and J by 4 bases, with 14 bases between. CDR1 and CDR2 (germline): SNHLY, FYNNEI. The CDR3 spans 15 residues. CDR3 protein: CASSKRRDLTGELFF. DNA of the CDR3: TGTGCCAGCAGTAAAAGGAGGGATCTCACCGGGGAGCTGTTTTTT. The complete variable domain, with remaining parts taken from reference TRBV2 and TRBJ2-2, reads EPEVTQTPSHQVTQMGQEVILRCVPISNHLYFYWYRQILGQKVEFLVSFYNNEISEKSEIFDDQFSVERPDGSNFTLKIRSTKLEDSAMYFCASSKRRDLTGELFFGEGSRLTVL.

This chain connects TRBV4-2 to TRBJ1-4; TRBD1 agrees at 7 bases. The CDR3 runs 14 residues. The germline V gene encodes CDR1 LGHNA and CDR2 YNFKEQ. The V and J ends lost 1 base and 8 bases, in that order; junction bases with no gene match: 4. DNA of the CDR3: TGTGCCAGCAGCCAAGGCGGCAGGGGGGAAAAACTGTTTTTT. As protein: CASSQGGRGEKLFF.

This clone occurred a few times. The gene calls are TRBV6-1 and TRBJ2-7, with 9 bases fitting TRBD1. This CDR3 is 14 amino acids long. Germline CDR1 reads MNHNS; CDR2 reads SASEGT. The V gene end was trimmed by 5 bases and the J gene end by 3 bases; junction bases not matched to a gene: 5. The CDR3 nucleotides are TGTGCCAGCAGTCCCGGGACAGGGAACTACGAGCAGTACTTC. Protein: CASSPGTGNYEQYF.

This clone was recorded a few times. This sequence joins TRBV4-1 and TRBJ2-3; D gene uncertain. The CDR3 sequence is 15 residues long. Germline CDR1 and CDR2: MGHRA and YSYEKL. Trimming stripped 6 bases from V and 5 bases from J, with 18 bases between. CDR3 loop: CASRETTRSKDTQYF. Written as DNA, the CDR3 is TGCGCCAGCAGAGAGACCACCCGGAGTAAAGATACGCAGTATTTT.

This clone has more than one count but fewer than ten. The gene calls are TRBV7-9 and TRBJ2-7; TRBD2 agrees at 7 bases. Per the germline V gene, CDR1 is SEHNR and CDR2 is FQNEAQ (reference sequence). V shed 5 bases, J shed 2 bases, and the junction held 6 bases outside the gene matches. This CDR3 has 14 residues. The CDR3: CASSESGTTYEQYF. The CDR3 nucleotides are TGTGCCAGCAGCGAATCCGGGACTACCTACGAGCAGTACTTC. The whole variable domain, filled in from reference TRBV7-9 and TRBJ2-7, reads DTGVSQNPRHKITKRGQNVTFRCDPISEHNRLYWYRQTLGQGPEFLTYFQNEAQLEKSRLLSDRFSAERPKGSFSTLEIQRTEQGDSAMYLCASSESGTTYEQYFGPGTRLTVT.

The rearrangement links TRBV30 to TRBJ2-6; 8 positions agree with TRBD1. The CDR3 is 19 residues long. The V and J ends lost 0 bases and 0 bases, in that order; junction bases with no gene match: 10. Germline V lookup: CDR1 GTSNPN, CDR2 SVGIG (reference sequence). The CDR3 sequence: CAWSVLRTGLFSGANVLTF. In DNA, the CDR3 is TGTGCCTGGAGTGTACTGAGGACAGGGCTTTTCTCTGGGGCCAACGTCCTGACTTTC.

For the CDR3, the DNA is TGTGCCAGTAGCCCGCCGAGGGTATCCAATACCTACGAGCAGTACTTC. This gives the protein CASSPPRVSNTYEQYF. The chain joins TRBV19 to TRBJ2-7; D might be TRBD2 (5 bases). V lost 6 bases and J 2 bases, leaving 20 bases between the germline ends. CDR3 length: 16 residues. From germline, CDR1 is LNHDA and CDR2 SQIVND (reference sequence).

The genes are TRBV5-1 and TRBJ2-2; D may be TRBD2 (6 bases). Trimming cost V 0 bases and J 6 bases, with 9 bases left between them. Per the germline V gene, CDR1 is SGHRS and CDR2 is YFSETQ. The CDR3 length is 14 residues. The CDR3 nucleotides read TGCGCCAGCAGCTTGGAGCGGGTACCCGGGGAGCTGTTTTTT. Protein: CASSLERVPGELFF.

This chain joins TRBV9 and TRBJ2-1; 8 bases fit TRBD2. Germline CDR1 is SGDLS and CDR2 is YYNGEE. V lost 4 bases, J lost 8 bases, and 14 bases stayed unmatched. The CDR3 runs 16 residues. The chain's CDR3 is CASSTSLFGGADEQFF. The CDR3 region has the DNA TGTGCCAGCAGCACATCTCTCTTCGGGGGGGCCGATGAGCAGTTCTTC.

This chain links TRBV2 with TRBJ1-1, with 8 bases matching TRBD1. The CDR3 sequence is 14 residues long. Losses at the gene ends were 6 bases for V and 4 bases for J; bases not matched to a gene: 7. Germline V gives CDR1 SNHLY, CDR2 FYNNEI. For the CDR3, the DNA is TGTGCCAGCAGGCAGGACAGGGTGGGCACTGAAGCTTTCTTT. Protein sequence: CASRQDRVGTEAFF.

This clone was picked up many times. This chain joins TRBV6-6 and TRBJ2-3, with TRBD2 identical over 7 bases. With 6 bases clipped from V and 7 bases from J, the junction kept 4 bases outside the gene matches. This CDR3 spans 12 amino acids. Germline assignment: CDR1 MNHNY and CDR2 SVGAGI (reference sequence). CDR3 amino acids: CASREGLYTQYF. In DNA, the CDR3 is TGTGCCAGCAGAGAGGGACTATATACGCAGTATTTT.

V usage is TRBV5-3 and J usage is TRBJ2-7, with 10 positions matching TRBD1. TRBV5-3 is an open reading frame whose function is uncertain. Losses at the gene ends were 4 bases for V and 6 bases for J; bases not matched to a gene: 16. CDR3 length: 17 residues. The CDR3 loop is CARSPRTGGSPCPEQYV. As DNA, the CDR3 is TGTGCCAGAAGCCCCCGGACAGGGGGATCCCCTTGTCCCGAGCAGTACGTC.

This chain uses TRBV4-1 with TRBJ1-1; 8 nucleotides align to TRBD1. The CDR3 contains 14 residues. J gave up 12 bases and V 0 bases, and 9 bases lay outside the gene matches. CDR1 is MGHRA, CDR2 YSYEKL, per germline. The CDR3 DNA follows: TGCGCCAGCAGCCAAGATCGGACACAGGGGGGGCCTTTCTTT. Encoded protein: CASSQDRTQGGPFF.

The sample holds many counts of this clone. The chain employs TRBV6-1 and TRBJ1-2; D remains unclear. Deletions cut 6 bases from V and 8 bases from J, with 19 bases between. Germline CDR1 is MNHNS and CDR2 is SASEGT. CDR3 size: 14 residues. The CDR3 DNA reads TGTGCCAGCAGAATATTGTCCCTCGGAGGGGGCTACACCTTC. It yields the protein CASRILSLGGGYTF.

This clone was counted a few times. V usage is TRBV14 and J usage is TRBJ2-2, with TRBD2 identical over 13 bases. Unmatched junction bases numbered 8, after V lost 6 bases and J lost 1 base. The CDR3 runs to 18 residues. Germline values: CDR1 SGHDN, CDR2 FVKESK. The CDR3 DNA sequence: TGTGCCAGCAGTCGTCCCGGGACTAGCGGGGTGAACACCGGGGAGCTGTTTTTT. Protein sequence: CASSRPGTSGVNTGELFF. The whole variable domain, remainder taken from reference TRBV14 and TRBJ2-2, is EAGVTQFPSHSVIEKGQTVTLRCDPISGHDNLYWYRRVMGKEIKFLLHFVKESKQDESGMPNNRFLAERTGGTYSTLKVQPAELEDSGVYFCASSRPGTSGVNTGELFFGEGSRLTVL.